One sample yielded the 9 T cell receptor beta chains listed below, sequenced in a study of blood T cell repertoires in COVID-19. TCRdb's copy holds only in-frame clones and misses some; the assay was immunoSEQ multiplex PCR. The data contain some 200,000 clones, about four fifths of them seen just once; the ten biggest clones take up under 1.5%. The sequenced sample was PBMCs or T cells enriched from blood (not recorded which). These receptors were taken from a woman between 40 and 50 years old with acute COVID-19.

The J gene is TRBJ2-1, the V gene TRBV9; D is possibly TRBD1 (5 bases). CDR1 is SGDLS and CDR2 is YYNGEE in the germline V gene. Trimming took 3 bases from V and 9 from J, leaving 10 bases between them. There are 12 residues in the CDR3. For the CDR3, the DNA is TGTGCCAGCAGCGGCCAGGGTATTGAGCAGTTCTTC. Protein product: CASSGQGIEQFF.

The chain has TRBV7-6 and TRBJ2-3; the D gene is possibly TRBD2 (6 bases). The CDR3 has 15 amino acids. Germline CDR1 SGHVS, CDR2 FNYEAQ. Trimming shortened V by 4 bases and J by 8 bases, and 19 bases separated the two germline ends. In DNA form, the CDR3 reads TGTGCCAGCAGCTCCCGGGACTCCCGCGCGGGTACGCAGTATTTT. Its translation: CASSSRDSRAGTQYF. Drawing the rest from reference TRBV7-6 and TRBJ2-3, the complete variable domain is GAGVSQSPRYKVTKRGQDVALRCDPISGHVSLYWYRQALGQGPEFLTYFNYEAQQDKSGLPNDRFSAERPEGSISTLTIQRTEQRDSAMYRCASSSRDSRAGTQYFGPGTRLTVL.

This chain uses TRBV3-1 (or the pseudogene TRBV3-2) with TRBJ2-7; 7 bases line up with TRBD2. Germline CDR1 is LGHDT and CDR2 is YNNKEL (reference sequence). Trimming cost V 4 bases and J 7 bases; bases outside gene matches: 7. The CDR3 loop spans 13 amino acids. CDR3 in amino acids: CASSPGLVVEQYF. As DNA, the CDR3 is TGTGCCAGCAGCCCCGGACTAGTGGTTGAGCAGTACTTC.

The V gene is TRBV28, the J gene TRBJ2-5; D not certain. V dropped 2 bases and J dropped 1 base, with 14 bases sitting between them. Per the germline V gene, CDR1 is MDHEN and CDR2 is SYDVKM. CDR3 length equals 16 residues. The CDR3, as DNA: TGTGCCAGCAGTTTAGGCTCCCCCACAGTCCAAGAGACCCAGTACTTC. This encodes CASSLGSPTVQETQYF.

A word on this clone: Other DNA variants within this sample encode the same CDR3. The chain is built from TRBV19 and TRBJ1-4, with 7 bases that match TRBD1. V gave up 9 bases and J gave up 5 bases; unmatched junction bases: 6. The CDR3 spans 13 residues. Per the germline V gene, CDR1 is LNHDA and CDR2 is SQIVND (reference sequence). The CDR3: CASRDRPNEKLFF. DNA for the CDR3: TGTGCCAGCCGGGACAGACCCAATGAAAAACTGTTTTTT.

This clone was picked up many times. Here the CDR3 DNA reads TGTGCCAGCTCAAGATTAGCGGCTGAAGCTTTCTTT. It yields the protein CASSRLAAEAFF. The chain recombines TRBV18 with TRBJ1-1; no clear D gene. This CDR3 has 12 residues. V was shortened by 5 bases and J by 6 bases, with 10 bases between the two germline ends. The germline gives CDR1 KGHSH, CDR2 LQKENI. The full variable domain, completed using reference TRBV18 and TRBJ1-1, is NAGVMQNPRHLVRRRGQEARLRCSPMKGHSHVYWYRQLPEEGLKFMVYLQKENIIDESGMPKERFSAEFPKEGPSILRIQQVVRGDSAAYFCASSRLAAEAFFGQGTRLTVV.

This chain's CDR3 is CASSYSGGTDTQYF. The CDR3 region has the DNA TGTGCCAGCAGTTACTCAGGGGGCACAGATACGCAGTATTTT. The chain links TRBV6-2 or TRBV6-3 to TRBJ2-3; possibly TRBD1 for D (5 bases). Germline-derived CDR1 and CDR2 are MNHEY and SVGEGT. The CDR3 is 14 residues long. V was pared by 0 bases and J by 1 base, with 5 bases between.

This rearrangement joins TRBV7-2 to TRBJ1-5, with D hard to call. The CDR3 runs 14 residues. Trimming took off 5 bases at V and 4 bases at J, with 12 bases between the two ends. Germline lookup yields CDR1 SGHTA and CDR2 FQGNSA. The DNA for the CDR3 is TGTGCCAGCAGCCCATGGCAGGCTAATCAGCCCCAGCATTTT. This gives the protein CASSPWQANQPQHF.

The chain joins TRBV7-3 to TRBJ2-1, with 10 bases lining up with TRBD2. V lost 1 base to trimming and J lost 8 bases; unmatched junction nucleotides: 8. Germline lookup yields CDR1 SGHTA and CDR2 FQGTGA. The CDR3 contains 16 residues. The CDR3 nucleotides read TGTGCCAGCAGCTTAAATGGTCTAGCGGGAGAGGATGAGCAGTTCTTC. Translation gives CASSLNGLAGEDEQFF.